The present entry profiles one T cell receptor beta chain with its context. This sample was taken from a study of T cell changes during pregnancy in multiple sclerosis. Clones were read by immunoSEQ multiplex PCR, and TCRdb kept only the in-frame ones, dropping some. The sample has about 44,000 clones, 95% to 96% seen once. In germline, CDR1 is LNHNV, CDR2 YYDKDF (reference sequence). The CDR3 spans 15 residues. The V end was cut by 0 bases, the J end by 3 bases, with 12 bases between. V usage is TRBV15 and J usage is TRBJ2-7; D call uncertain. Material: peripheral blood, obtained in the second trimester of pregnancy. This sequence originates from a female donor with multiple sclerosis, enrolled in a pregnancy study. The CDR3 sequence: CATSRERGLIYEQYF. The CDR3 bases are TGTGCCACCAGCAGAGAGCGTGGGCTTATCTACGAGCAGTACTTC.